Below are 9 T cell receptor beta chains sequenced from a single sample in a study of blood T cell repertoires in COVID-19. Data came from immunoSEQ multiplex PCR; TCRdb stores just in-frame clones and leaves some out. The repertoire includes roughly 350,000 clones, about 90% of them detected once, and less than 11% sits in the top ten. Source material: peripheral blood. Receptors originate from a woman aged 25 to 39 with COVID-19, enrolled during active disease.

This chain uses TRBV28 with TRBJ2-5, with D perhaps TRBD1 (5 bases). From germline, CDR1 is MDHEN and CDR2 SYDVKM. Trimming shortened V by 2 bases and J by 2 bases, and 6 bases separated the two germline ends. CDR3 length: 13 residues. As DNA, the CDR3 is TGTGCCAGCAGTTTAGGGGCTCAAGAGACCCAGTACTTC. Protein sequence: CASSLGAQETQYF.

The rearrangement joins TRBV2 to TRBJ1-4; 9 bases map to TRBD1. The CDR3 runs 14 residues. Per the germline V gene, CDR1 is SNHLY and CDR2 is FYNNEI. Trimming removed 4 bases from V and 8 bases from J; junction bases left unmatched: 5. The CDR3 sequence is CASSVQGAGEKLFF. CDR3 bases: TGTGCCAGCAGTGTACAGGGGGCTGGGGAAAAACTGTTTTTT.

The chain has TRBV27 and TRBJ2-7; 8 positions agree with TRBD1. This CDR3 has 14 residues. The junction had 4 bases not matched to a gene; V was cut back by 6 bases and J by 0 bases. In germline, CDR1 is MNHEY, CDR2 SMNVEV (reference sequence). The CDR3 nucleotides read TGTGCCAGCAGGCGGACAGGGTTCTCCTACGAGCAGTACTTC. Its translation: CASRRTGFSYEQYF.

A note on this clone: The sample holds other DNA sequences that translate to the same CDR3. The V call is TRBV7-9, the J call TRBJ1-2, with 9 bases identical to TRBD1. Germline CDR1 is SEHNR and CDR2 is FQNEAQ (reference sequence). Trimming removed 5 bases from V and 5 bases from J; junction bases left unmatched: 3. There are 13 residues in the CDR3. This CDR3 reads CASSLGTGYGYTF. The CDR3 coding sequence is TGTGCCAGCAGCCTCGGGACAGGGTATGGCTACACCTTC.

This chain uses TRBV20-1 with TRBJ2-7, with D maybe TRBD2 (5 bases). The CDR3 sequence is 16 residues long. The V gene's germline CDR1 is DFQATT and CDR2 SNEGSKA (reference sequence). The V gene lost 3 bases and the J gene lost 5 bases, with 23 bases spanning the gap. DNA of the CDR3: TGCAGTGCTAGTGATTCGGGAAGAAGTTCCCCGGACGAGCAGTACTTC. This encodes CSASDSGRSSPDEQYF.

This chain links TRBV7-9 with TRBJ2-5, with D possibly TRBD1 on 5 matching bases. V was cut by 5 bases and J by 4 bases, with 8 bases left in between. CDR1 and CDR2 from the germline V gene are SEHNR and FQNEAQ (reference sequence). The CDR3 contains 12 residues. CDR3 protein: CASSPGLETQYF. As DNA, the CDR3 is TGTGCCAGCAGCCCAGGGCTAGAGACCCAGTACTTC.

V and J are TRBV20-1 and TRBJ2-1, with TRBD1 matching 7 bases. V lost 5 bases and J lost 15; bases outside the gene matches: 7. In germline, CDR1 is DFQATT, CDR2 SNEGSKA (reference sequence). This CDR3 has 10 residues. The DNA of the CDR3 is TGCAGTGCTCGAAAAGGACAGGCGTTCTTC. Protein product: CSARKGQAFF.

This sequence joins TRBV5-1 and TRBJ2-7; D may be TRBD1 (6 bases). Germline assignment: CDR1 SGHRS and CDR2 YFSETQ. The CDR3 loop spans 13 amino acids. V lost 6 bases to trimming and J lost 2 bases, with 12 bases between them. CDR3 amino acids: CASTAGTTYEQYF. CDR3 in DNA: TGCGCCAGCACCGCCGGGACAACCTACGAGCAGTACTTC.

This clone appeared a single time. The rearrangement links TRBV5-1 to TRBJ2-3; D gene uncertain. This CDR3 is built from 13 residues. V was pared by 2 bases and J by 4 bases, with 8 bases between. The germline V gene encodes CDR1 SGHRS and CDR2 YFSETQ. CDR3 region: CASSFLGSDTQYF. CDR3 bases: TGCGCCAGCAGCTTTCTAGGTTCAGATACGCAGTATTTT.